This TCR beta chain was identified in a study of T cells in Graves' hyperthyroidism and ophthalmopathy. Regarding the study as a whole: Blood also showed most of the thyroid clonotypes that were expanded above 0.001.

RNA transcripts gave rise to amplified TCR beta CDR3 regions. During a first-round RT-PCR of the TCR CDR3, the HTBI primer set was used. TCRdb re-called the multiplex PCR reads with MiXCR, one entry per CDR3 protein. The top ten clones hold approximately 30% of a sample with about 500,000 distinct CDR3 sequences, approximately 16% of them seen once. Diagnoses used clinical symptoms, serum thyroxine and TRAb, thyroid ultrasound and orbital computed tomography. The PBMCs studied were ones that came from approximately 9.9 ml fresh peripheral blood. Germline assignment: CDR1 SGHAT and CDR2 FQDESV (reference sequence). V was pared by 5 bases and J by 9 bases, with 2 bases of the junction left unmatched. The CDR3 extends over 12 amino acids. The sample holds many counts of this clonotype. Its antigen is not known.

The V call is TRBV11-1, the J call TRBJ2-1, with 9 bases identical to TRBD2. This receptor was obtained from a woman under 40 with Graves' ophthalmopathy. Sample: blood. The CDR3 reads CASSHSGSEQFF. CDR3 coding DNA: TGTGCCAGCAGCCATAGCGGGAGTGAGCAGTTCTTC. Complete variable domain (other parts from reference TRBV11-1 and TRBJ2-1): EAEVAQSPRYKITEKSQAVAFWCDPISGHATLYWYRQILGQGPELLVQFQDESVVDDSQLPKDRFSAERLKGVDSTLKIQPAELGDSAMYLCASSHSGSEQFFGPGTRLTVL.